These 5 T cell receptor beta chains share one sample of origin, sequenced in a study of control samples from healthy donors and cancer patients. Clones were sequenced by immunoSEQ multiplex PCR, and TCRdb holds only the in-frame ones, with some missing. The sample contains 130,000 or so clones, 85% to 90% of which appear only once. What was sequenced was PBMCs. The source of these receptors is a man aged 50-59 years with head and neck cancer.

The table lists this clone with a few counts. V gene TRBV19 combines with J gene TRBJ2-7; 9 nucleotides match TRBD2. The CDR3 runs to 13 residues. The germline V gene has CDR1 LNHDA and CDR2 SQIVND (reference sequence). V lost 4 bases to trimming and J lost 2 bases; unmatched junction nucleotides: 0. CDR3 nucleotides: TGTGCCAGTAGTAGCGGGAGGGCCTACGAGCAGTACTTC. Protein sequence: CASSSGRAYEQYF. The full variable domain, rest sourced from reference TRBV19 and TRBJ2-7, is DGGITQSPKYLFRKEGQNVTLSCEQNLNHDAMYWYRQDPGQGLRLIYYSQIVNDFQKGDIAEGYSVSREKKESFPLTVTSAQKNPTAFYLCASSSGRAYEQYFGPGTRLTVT.

This chain joins TRBV19 and TRBJ2-7; TRBD1 might be the D (6 bases). Germline loops: CDR1 LNHDA, CDR2 SQIVND (reference sequence). The CDR3 has 15 amino acids. V lost 3 bases and J 7 bases, leaving 19 bases between the germline ends. The CDR3 DNA sequence: TGTGCCAGTAGTATCCTGCAGGGGCCACCAGGGGAGCAGTACTTC. Its protein product is CASSILQGPPGEQYF.

The genes are TRBV9 and TRBJ2-1; the match to TRBD2 covers 8 bases. Per germline, CDR1 SGDLS and CDR2 YYNGEE. This CDR3 is built from 18 residues. With V trimmed by 0 bases and J by 9 bases, 17 bases remained unmatched. The CDR3, as DNA: TGTGCCAGCAGCGTAGTCCCCTCCGGGACTAGGACCGCAGGTGAGCAGTTCTTC. Encoded protein: CASSVVPSGTRTAGEQFF.

The chain has TRBV27 and TRBJ1-1; the D is unclear. The V end was cut by 5 bases, the J end by 1 base, with 8 bases between. Germline V CDR1 and CDR2: MNHEY, SMNVEV (reference sequence). The CDR3 is 13 residues long. CDR3 sequence: CASSLAANTEAFF. The CDR3 region has the DNA TGTGCCAGCAGTCTCGCCGCGAACACTGAAGCTTTCTTT.

This clone has just a few counts. The chain employs TRBV5-1 and TRBJ1-2, with D unresolved. CDR1 is SGHRS and CDR2 is YFSETQ in the germline V gene. The CDR3 extends over 13 amino acids. Between the trimmed V and J ends, which lost 0 bases and 4 bases, there was a span of 7 bases. In DNA form, the CDR3 reads TGCGCCAGCAGCTTGGAGGGTGGCTATGGCTACACCTTC. It codes for CASSLEGGYGYTF.